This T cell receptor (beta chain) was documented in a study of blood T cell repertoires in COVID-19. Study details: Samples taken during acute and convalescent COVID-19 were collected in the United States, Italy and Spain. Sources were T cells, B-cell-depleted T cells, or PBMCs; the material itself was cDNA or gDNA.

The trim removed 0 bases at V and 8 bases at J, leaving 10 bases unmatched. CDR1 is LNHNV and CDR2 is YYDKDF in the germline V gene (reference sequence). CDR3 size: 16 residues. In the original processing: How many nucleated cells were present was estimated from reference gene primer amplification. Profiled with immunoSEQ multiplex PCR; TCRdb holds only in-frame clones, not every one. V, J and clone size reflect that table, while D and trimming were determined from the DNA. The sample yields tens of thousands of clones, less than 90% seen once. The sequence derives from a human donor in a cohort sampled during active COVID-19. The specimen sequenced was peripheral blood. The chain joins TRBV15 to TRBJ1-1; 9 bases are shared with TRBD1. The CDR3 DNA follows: TGTGCCACCAGCAGAGATAGGGGACAGGGAGCGACAGAAGCTTTCTTT. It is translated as CATSRDRGQGATEAFF.